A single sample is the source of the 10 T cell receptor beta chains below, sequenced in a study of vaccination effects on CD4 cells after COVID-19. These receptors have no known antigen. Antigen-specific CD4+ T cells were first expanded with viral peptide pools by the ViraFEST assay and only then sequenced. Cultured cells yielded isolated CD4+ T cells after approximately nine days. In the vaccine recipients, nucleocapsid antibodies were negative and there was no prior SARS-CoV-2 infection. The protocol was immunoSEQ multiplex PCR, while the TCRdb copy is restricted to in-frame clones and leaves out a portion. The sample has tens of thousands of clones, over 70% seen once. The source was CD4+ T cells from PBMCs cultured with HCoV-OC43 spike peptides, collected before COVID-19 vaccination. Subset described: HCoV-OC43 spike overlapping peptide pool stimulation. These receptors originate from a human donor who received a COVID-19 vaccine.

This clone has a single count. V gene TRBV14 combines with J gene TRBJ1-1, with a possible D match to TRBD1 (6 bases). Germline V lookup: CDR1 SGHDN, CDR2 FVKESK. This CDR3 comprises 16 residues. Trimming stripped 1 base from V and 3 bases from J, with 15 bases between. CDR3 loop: CASSQVLSGAYTEAFF. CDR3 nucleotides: TGTGCCAGCAGCCAAGTTCTATCAGGGGCCTACACTGAAGCTTTCTTT.

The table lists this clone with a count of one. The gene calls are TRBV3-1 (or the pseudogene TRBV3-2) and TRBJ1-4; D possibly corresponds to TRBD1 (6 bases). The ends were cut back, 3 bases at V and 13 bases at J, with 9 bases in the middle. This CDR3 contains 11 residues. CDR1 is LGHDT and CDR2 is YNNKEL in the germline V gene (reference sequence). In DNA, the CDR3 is TGTGCCAGCAGCCATGAAGGGGGACTGTTTTTT. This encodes CASSHEGGLFF.

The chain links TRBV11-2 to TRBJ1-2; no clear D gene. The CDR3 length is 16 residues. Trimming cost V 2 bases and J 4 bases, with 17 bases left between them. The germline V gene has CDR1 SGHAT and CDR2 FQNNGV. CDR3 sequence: CASSLRAASATYGYTF. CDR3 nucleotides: TGTGCCAGCAGCTTAAGGGCAGCTAGCGCCACCTATGGCTACACCTTC. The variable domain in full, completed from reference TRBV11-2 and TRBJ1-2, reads EAGVAQSPRYKIIEKRQSVAFWCNPISGHATLYWYQQILGQGPKLLIQFQNNGVVDDSQLPKDRFSAERLKGVDSTLKIQPAKLEDSAVYLCASSLRAASATYGYTFGSGTRLTVV.

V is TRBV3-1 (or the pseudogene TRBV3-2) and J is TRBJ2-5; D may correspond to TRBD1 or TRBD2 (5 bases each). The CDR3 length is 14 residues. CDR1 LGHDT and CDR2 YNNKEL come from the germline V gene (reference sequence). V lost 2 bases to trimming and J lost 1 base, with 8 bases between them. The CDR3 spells CASSQWGFQETQYF. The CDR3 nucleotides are TGTGCCAGCAGCCAATGGGGGTTCCAAGAGACCCAGTACTTC.

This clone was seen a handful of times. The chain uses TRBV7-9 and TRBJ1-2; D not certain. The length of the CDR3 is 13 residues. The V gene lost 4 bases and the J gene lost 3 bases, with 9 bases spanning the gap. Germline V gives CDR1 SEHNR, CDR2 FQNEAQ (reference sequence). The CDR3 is CASSSPGDYGYTF. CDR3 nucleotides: TGTGCCAGCAGCTCCCCTGGCGACTATGGCTACACCTTC.

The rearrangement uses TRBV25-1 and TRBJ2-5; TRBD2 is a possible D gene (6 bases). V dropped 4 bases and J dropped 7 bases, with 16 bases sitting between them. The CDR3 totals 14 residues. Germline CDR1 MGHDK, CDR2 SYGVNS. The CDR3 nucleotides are TGTGCCAGCAGTGTTCGGGATTCGCGGGGGACCCAGTACTTC. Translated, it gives CASSVRDSRGTQYF.

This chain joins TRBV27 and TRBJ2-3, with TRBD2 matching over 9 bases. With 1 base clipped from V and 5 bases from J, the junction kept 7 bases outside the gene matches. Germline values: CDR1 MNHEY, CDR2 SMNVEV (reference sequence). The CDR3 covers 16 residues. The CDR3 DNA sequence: TGTGCCAGCAGTTTATTCGCGGGGGGGCTTATAGATACGCAGTATTTT. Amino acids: CASSLFAGGLIDTQYF.

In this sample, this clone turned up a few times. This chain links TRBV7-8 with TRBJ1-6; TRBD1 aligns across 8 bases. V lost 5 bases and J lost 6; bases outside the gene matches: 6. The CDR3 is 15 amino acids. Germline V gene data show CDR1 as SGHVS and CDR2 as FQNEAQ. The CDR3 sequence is CASSVPDRVNSPLHF. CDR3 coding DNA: TGTGCCAGCAGCGTCCCGGACAGGGTTAATTCACCCCTCCACTTT.

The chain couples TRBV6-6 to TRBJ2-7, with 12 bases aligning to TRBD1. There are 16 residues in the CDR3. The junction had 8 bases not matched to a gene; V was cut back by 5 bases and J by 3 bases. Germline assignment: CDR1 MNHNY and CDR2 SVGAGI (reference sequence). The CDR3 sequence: CASSRAGTGGLYEQYV. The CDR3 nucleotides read TGTGCCAGCAGTCGCGCGGGGACAGGGGGCCTCTACGAGCAGTACGTC.

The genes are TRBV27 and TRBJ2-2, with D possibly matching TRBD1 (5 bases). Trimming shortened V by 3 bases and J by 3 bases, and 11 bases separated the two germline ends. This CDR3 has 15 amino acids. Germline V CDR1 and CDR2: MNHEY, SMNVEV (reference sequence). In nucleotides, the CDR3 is TGTGCCAGCAGTTTTAGGGGCCCCGACACCGGGGAGCTGTTTTTT. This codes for CASSFRGPDTGELFF.